The clone carrying this T cell receptor (beta chain) was observed many times. The record originates from a study of T-cell reconstitution after alpha-beta-depleted transplantation in children. It was with unique molecular identifiers that the TCRbeta library was prepared. TCRdb ran MiXCR on the PCR reads and lists one entry per CDR3 protein. The sample has about 230,000 distinct CDR3 sequences, about 9.6% seen once; the top ten hold about 5%. The CDR3 length is 19 residues. The junction had 10 bases not matched to a gene; V was cut back by 0 bases and J by 0 bases. Germline values: CDR1 SGDLS, CDR2 YYNGEE.

The sample was PBMCs from the stem cell graft donor, taken from the stem cell graft. V gene TRBV9 combines with J gene TRBJ2-1, with TRBD1 matching over 9 bases. The sequence was obtained from a human donor who donated a stem cell graft to a child with SCID. This CDR3 is CASSVAKTGTGYSYNEQFF. The CDR3 region has the DNA TGTGCCAGCAGCGTAGCCAAAACCGGGACAGGGTACTCCTACAATGAGCAGTTCTTC.